These 17 T cell receptor beta chains were sequenced from one sample in a study of CD8 T cells in ankylosing spondylitis. Antigen specificity for these receptors is unknown. One entry per CDR3 protein results from TCRdb running MiXCR on the 5' RACE reads. The table includes 400,000 to 450,000 distinct CDR3 sequences, roughly 15% detected once. The study's findings and limits: What appeared characteristic of ankylosing spondylitis blood was a TCR beta motif of eight or nine highly homologous variants.

The sequencing input was blood, either unsorted or a sorted T cell fraction (not recorded which). The receptor set was obtained from a male donor with ankylosing spondylitis.

The V call is TRBV15, the J call TRBJ2-1, with D possibly matching TRBD2 (5 bases). The ends were cut back, 0 bases at V and 4 bases at J, with 13 bases in the middle. The CDR3 runs to 16 residues. CDR1 and CDR2 (germline): LNHNV, YYDKDF (reference sequence). Here the CDR3 DNA reads TGTGCCACCAGCAGAGATCAAAGCGGATTTTACAATGAGCAGTTCTTC. Protein product: CATSRDQSGFYNEQFF.

This clonotype was seen many times. The chain links TRBV12-3 or TRBV12-4 to TRBJ2-2; 7 nucleotides align to TRBD2. V shed 8 bases, J shed 6 bases, and the junction held 6 bases outside the gene matches. The CDR3 has 13 amino acids. Written as DNA, the CDR3 is TGTGCCAGCCTGGGGAGGGAGGCCGGGGAGCTGTTTTTT. Its translation: CASLGREAGELFF.

This chain links TRBV3-1 with TRBJ2-5; tentative D call: TRBD1 (7 bases). The V and J ends lost 1 base and 5 bases respectively, with 14 bases between them. This CDR3 spans 15 amino acids. CDR1 LGHDT and CDR2 YNNKEL come from the germline V gene (reference sequence). In DNA form, the CDR3 reads TGTGCCAGCAGCCAAGGGCCAGGGGGGTTGGAGACCCAGTACTTC. Translating gives CASSQGPGGLETQYF.

Notes on this clonotype: This may be a read error, as it is one base from a much larger clone. This is likely a read error, given that the CDR3 carries no conserved phenylalanine or tryptophan at its end. The chain employs TRBV9 and TRBJ2-3; D may match TRBD1 or TRBD2 (7 bases each). The V end was cut by 3 bases, the J end by 0 bases, with 11 bases between. CDR3 length equals 15 residues. In germline, CDR1 is SGDLS, CDR2 YYNGEE. CDR3 in DNA: TGTGCCAGCAGCGCAGGGGGGGGTAGCACAGATACGCAGTATTTA. Its translation: CASSAGGGSTDTQYL.

The table lists this clonotype with a few counts. CDR3 loop: CASSPISGSSTYNEQFF. CDR3 bases: TGTGCCAGCTCACCGATCTCAGGGAGTAGCACCTACAATGAGCAGTTCTTC. The chain has TRBV18 and TRBJ2-1; the D call may be TRBD1 or TRBD2 (5 bases each). This CDR3 is 17 amino acids long. The V end was cut by 3 bases, the J end by 2 bases, with 17 bases between. Germline CDR1 and CDR2: KGHSH and LQKENI.

This clonotype was counted only a few times. The J gene is TRBJ2-2, the V gene TRBV7-3, with 8 nucleotides matching TRBD1. CDR1 and CDR2 from the germline V gene are SGHTA and FQGTGA. The CDR3 spans 17 residues. Losses at the gene ends were 1 base for V and 1 base for J; bases not matched to a gene: 5. CDR3 coding DNA: TGTGCCAGCAGCTTAATGGGACAGGTCGGGAACACCGGGGAGCTGTTTTTT. Translated, it gives CASSLMGQVGNTGELFF. The variable domain in full, with the rest retrieved from reference TRBV7-3 and TRBJ2-2, is GAGVSQTPSNKVTEKGKYVELRCDPISGHTALYWYRQSLGQGPEFLIYFQGTGAADDSGLPNDRFFAVRPEGSVSTLKIQRTERGDSAVYLCASSLMGQVGNTGELFFGEGSRLTVL.

This clonotype was detected many times. The rearrangement joins TRBV7-2 to TRBJ2-3; TRBD1 is a possible D gene (5 bases). Germline V gene sequence: CDR1 SGHTA, CDR2 FQGNSA. This CDR3 is built from 14 residues. With 3 bases removed from V and 0 bases from J, the gap between germline ends came to 7 bases. The CDR3: CASSLQGSTDTQYF. In DNA, the CDR3 is TGTGCCAGCAGCTTGCAGGGTAGCACAGATACGCAGTATTTT.

This clonotype appeared a few times. The CDR3 loop is CASSTGFGWGNNEQFF. The CDR3 DNA follows: TGTGCCAGCAGCACGGGGTTCGGGTGGGGGAACAATGAGCAGTTCTTC. The chain combines TRBV6-1 with TRBJ2-1; possibly TRBD1 or TRBD2 for D (5 bases each). Germline V gives CDR1 MNHNS, CDR2 SASEGT. The CDR3 runs to 16 residues. Trimming left V 6 bases short and J 5 bases short, with 20 bases between.

The chain joins TRBV5-5 to TRBJ2-2; no clear D. The CDR3 has 13 residues. Germline loops: CDR1 SGHKS, CDR2 YYEKEE (reference sequence). Trimming cost V 4 bases and J 6 bases, with 10 bases left between them. The CDR3 sequence: CASSPHGAGELFF. The CDR3 bases are TGTGCCAGCAGCCCGCATGGGGCCGGGGAGCTGTTTTTT.

A single count supports this clonotype. The chain carries TRBV5-1 and TRBJ2-5; 7 bases are a match to TRBD2. In germline, CDR1 is SGHRS, CDR2 YFSETQ. The CDR3 has 15 residues. The V segment lost 4 bases and the J segment 1 base; nucleotides outside the gene matches: 7. The CDR3 DNA follows: TGCGCCAGCAGCGGGGGGAGGGGTTCCCAAGAGACCCAGTACTTC. Its protein product is CASSGGRGSQETQYF.

This clonotype was detected a few times. The V call is TRBV20-1, the J call TRBJ2-1; D assignment may be TRBD1 or TRBD2 (6 bases each). V was trimmed by 3 bases and J by 0 bases, leaving 12 bases between them. Per the germline V gene, CDR1 is DFQATT and CDR2 is SNEGSKA (reference sequence). There are 15 residues in the CDR3. CDR3 nucleotides: TGCAGTGCTAGCGGGGGCTCTAGCTCCTACAATGAGCAGTTCTTC. As protein: CSASGGSSSYNEQFF.

The gene calls are TRBV5-1 and TRBJ2-6, with TRBD1 identical over 7 bases. J lost 0 bases, V lost 3 bases, and 6 bases had no gene match. The CDR3 runs to 17 residues. Germline lookup yields CDR1 SGHRS and CDR2 YFSETQ. The CDR3 loop is CASSSGQVYSGANVLTF. The CDR3 nucleotides are TGCGCCAGCAGCTCCGGACAGGTTTACTCTGGGGCCAACGTCCTGACTTTC.

This clonotype ranks as medium-sized. This chain links TRBV20-1 with TRBJ1-1, with 7 bases aligning to TRBD1. Germline V gene sequence: CDR1 DFQATT, CDR2 SNEGSKA (reference sequence). CDR3 length: 14 amino acids. The junction had 8 bases not matched to a gene; V was cut back by 5 bases and J by 2 bases. CDR3 sequence reads: CSAVPGTVNTEAFF. The CDR3 nucleotides read TGCAGTGCTGTACCCGGGACAGTAAACACTGAAGCTTTCTTT.

This clonotype was detected ten times or more. The V call is TRBV12-3 or TRBV12-4, the J call TRBJ1-1; D possibly corresponds to TRBD1 (5 bases). The length of the CDR3 is 15 residues. V shed 7 bases and J shed 5 bases, with 20 bases lying between them. CDR3 region: CASIRTGEVGTEAFF. CDR3 DNA sequence: TGTGCCAGCATCCGGACGGGGGAGGTGGGGACTGAAGCTTTCTTT.

The sample holds a few counts of this clonotype. V is TRBV14 and J is TRBJ2-5, with D hard to call. The V end was cut by 3 bases, the J end by 1 base, with 9 bases between. From germline, CDR1 is SGHDN and CDR2 FVKESK. The CDR3 runs to 14 residues. The CDR3 DNA follows: TGTGCCAGCAGCCATTCGGCACTCCAAGAGACCCAGTACTTC. It yields the protein CASSHSALQETQYF.

This clonotype was found a few times. The chain links TRBV4-1 to TRBJ2-7; D is unclear. The CDR3 consists of 13 residues. The germline V gene encodes CDR1 MGHRA and CDR2 YSYEKL. Trimming removed 1 base from V and 4 bases from J, with 8 bases in between. The CDR3 nucleotides read TGCGCCAGCAGCCAAGGGTGGGGTTACGAGCAGTACTTC. Amino acid sequence: CASSQGWGYEQYF.

This clonotype has only a few counts. CDR3 DNA: TGTGCCAGCAGCCCGTCGTCAGGCGCTGTCCAAGAGACCCAGTACTTC. It yields the protein CASSPSSGAVQETQYF. The gene calls are TRBV14 and TRBJ2-5, with D hard to call. The CDR3 has 16 amino acids. V shed 4 bases and J shed 1 base, with 16 bases lying between them. CDR1 is SGHDN and CDR2 is FVKESK in the germline V gene.